This is a list of T cell receptor beta chains from one sample in a study of cytomegalovirus exposure and HLA in healthy donors. Profiled with immunoSEQ multiplex PCR; TCRdb holds only in-frame clones, not every one. The sample gives around 130,000 clones, 80% of which show up once; roughly 5.7% is in the top ten. Source material: PBMCs. The origin of the receptors is a man between 25 and 39 years old in good health and CMV-seronegative. Each CDR3 is given with its conserved first and last residue. Fields, in order: V gene, J gene, D gene, clone size, CDR3 DNA, CDR3 protein. The D gene is left open where the match is weak. The listing skips clone size in some rows; elsewhere it reads once, few, many or a size class.

TRBV7-9	TRBJ2-5	.	.	TGTGCCAGCAGCCCCTTTGCGGGAGAGACCCAGTACTTC	CASSPFAGETQYF
TRBV5-4	TRBJ2-3	.	.	TGTGCCAGCAGCCAAAGAGGGACTACAGATACGCAGTATTTT	CASSQRGTTDTQYF
TRBV7-9	TRBJ1-2	.	.	TGTGCCAGCGTTGGAGGTTCGTTTGATGGCTACACCTTC	CASVGGSFDGYTF
TRBV7-8	TRBJ2-3	.	.	TGTGCCAGCAGCTTAGTGCTAGGCGCAGATACGCAGTATTTT	CASSLVLGADTQYF
TRBV28	TRBJ2-2	TRBD1	.	TGTGCCAGCAGTCCAAAAGGACAGGGGGGGATGGTCTACACCGGGGAGCTGTTTTTT	CASSPKGQGGMVYTGELFF
TRBV18	TRBJ1-1	TRBD1	.	TGTGCCAGCTCTCCACAGGGGGGGGCGAACACTGAAGCTTTCTTT	CASSPQGGANTEAFF
TRBV10-3	TRBJ1-3	.	.	TGTGCCATCAGTGAGTCGAAAGTCCGGGTCCTCTCTGGAAACACCATATATTTT	CAISESKVRVLSGNTIYF
TRBV18	TRBJ2-2	.	.	TGTGCCAGCTCCCCAGCGTTTGACGGGGAGCTGTTTTTT	CASSPAFDGELFF
TRBV6-6	TRBJ2-7	TRBD2	.	TGTGCCAGCCGCCGCGGGGGGCCCTCCTACGAGCAGTACTTC	CASRRGGPSYEQYF
TRBV6-7	TRBJ2-7	.	.	TGTGCCAGCAACCACCTAAGGACAGACCCCAAACCCCACGAGCAGTACTTC	CASNHLRTDPKPHEQYF
TRBV18	TRBJ1-4	.	.	TGTGCCAGCTCACCCGAATCAGGGGCCATTAATGAAAAACTGTTTTTT	CASSPESGAINEKLFF
TRBV7-8	TRBJ2-3	.	.	TGTGCCAGCAGCCGAGGAGACGGCACAGATACGCAGTATTTT	CASSRGDGTDTQYF
TRBV28	TRBJ1-1	TRBD1	.	TGTGCCAGCGGGGGCACAGGGGGCGCTTCTGAAGCTTTCTTT	CASGGTGGASEAFF
TRBV25-1	TRBJ2-7	TRBD1	.	TGTGCCAGCAGTAGACAGGGGGTAGGGGAGCAGTACTTC	CASSRQGVGEQYF
TRBV28	TRBJ2-5	TRBD2	.	TGTGCCAGCAGTTTTAAGTCCCTAGCGGGGACCCAGTACTTC	CASSFKSLAGTQYF
TRBV7-2	TRBJ2-3	TRBD2	few	TGTGCCAGCAGCTTAGAGTGGCGGGGGGTTATCGCGGCAGATACGCAGTATTTT	CASSLEWRGVIAADTQYF
TRBV7-6	TRBJ2-1	.	.	TGTGCCAGCAGCCAGGACTCCTACAATGAGCAGTTCTTC	CASSQDSYNEQFF
TRBV27	TRBJ2-5	.	.	TGTGCCAGCAGTCGGTCAGGGTACCAAGAGACCCAGTACTTC	CASSRSGYQETQYF
TRBV7-2	TRBJ2-2	TRBD1	.	TGTGCCAGCAGCAAGGACAGGGGGCGAGACGGGGAGCTGTTTTTT	CASSKDRGRDGELFF
TRBV28	TRBJ1-2	TRBD1	.	TGTGCCAGCAGAACCGACAGGGGAAGAGGCTACACCTTC	CASRTDRGRGYTF
TRBV5-1	TRBJ2-2	TRBD1	.	TGCGCCAGCAGTTTACAGGGGTCCGGGGAGCTGTTTTTT	CASSLQGSGELFF
TRBV28	TRBJ1-5	.	.	TGTGCCAGCAGGACGGACAGAAGCAATCAGCCCCAGCATTTT	CASRTDRSNQPQHF
TRBV15	TRBJ2-3	TRBD2	.	TGTGCCACCAGCCCTAGTAGCGGGGCTGGCCCAGATACGCAGTATTTT	CATSPSSGAGPDTQYF
TRBV2	TRBJ1-1	TRBD1	.	TGTGCCAGCAATCAGGGGGGCACTGAAGCTTTCTTT	CASNQGGTEAFF
TRBV15	TRBJ2-1	TRBD1	.	TGTGCCACCAGCAGAAGTCTAGGACAGGGGATCGATGAGCAGTTCTTC	CATSRSLGQGIDEQFF
TRBV11-2	TRBJ2-2	TRBD2	.	TGTGCCAGCAGCTTAAGGGGCGGGAGAAGAGACACCGGGGAGCTGTTTTTT	CASSLRGGRRDTGELFF
TRBV7-2	TRBJ2-7	TRBD2	.	TGTGCCAGCAGCTATCTAGCGGACGAGCAGTACTTC	CASSYLADEQYF
TRBV19	TRBJ2-1	.	few	TGTGCCAGTAGTATTATGGCGGGCCTCTACAATGAGCAGTTCTTC	CASSIMAGLYNEQFF
TRBV5-8	TRBJ1-5	TRBD1	.	TGTGCCAGCAGCTTAACCTTCGGGACAGGGAATCAGCCCCAGCATTTT	CASSLTFGTGNQPQHF
TRBV5-1	TRBJ2-4	.	.	TGCGCCAGCAGCTTGAATACAGGATACAACATTCAGTACTTC	CASSLNTGYNIQYF
TRBV28	TRBJ1-1	.	.	TGTGCCAGCAGTTTTTATCCGAACACTGAAGCTTTCTTT	CASSFYPNTEAFF
TRBV4-2	TRBJ1-1	.	.	TGTGCCAGCAGCCAGGGGCCCCAACAGGTTGTGAACACTGAAGCTTTCTTT	CASSQGPQQVVNTEAFF
TRBV6-4	TRBJ2-2	TRBD2	.	TGTGCCAGCCCTAGCGGGAAAGACACCGGGGAGCTGTTTTTT	CASPSGKDTGELFF
TRBV19	TRBJ2-1	TRBD2	.	TGTGCCAGTAGTAACCCGGGACTAGTGCGCAATGAGCAGTTCTTC	CASSNPGLVRNEQFF
TRBV6-5	TRBJ1-4	TRBD1	.	TGTGCCAGCAGGCGCCGGGACAGGGATGAAAAACTGTTTTTT	CASRRRDRDEKLFF
TRBV6-4	TRBJ1-2	TRBD1	.	TGTGCCAGCAGTGAGGGACAGGGGTATGGCTACACCTTC	CASSEGQGYGYTF
TRBV7-9	TRBJ2-5	TRBD1	.	TGTGCCAGCAGCAGACAGGGGGAACAAGAGACCCAGTACTTC	CASSRQGEQETQYF
TRBV10-3	TRBJ1-5	.	.	TGTGCCATCAGTGATCCAGTCGGACGGGACAATCAGCCCCAGCATTTT	CAISDPVGRDNQPQHF
TRBV4-2	TRBJ2-2	TRBD2	.	TGTGCCAGCAGCCAAGACCGGACTAGCGGGAGAGGGGACACCGGGGAGCTGTTTTTT	CASSQDRTSGRGDTGELFF
TRBV30	TRBJ1-5	.	.	TGTGCCTGGAGTGTAAAGGGGATCGCTCAGCCCCAGCATTTT	CAWSVKGIAQPQHF
TRBV9	TRBJ2-7	TRBD2	.	TGTGCCAGCAGCGTAGAGAGCGGGAGGGCCGTCGAGCAGTACTTC	CASSVESGRAVEQYF
TRBV28	TRBJ2-5	.	.	TGTGCCAGCAGCTCCTACGCAGCGGACCAAGAGACCCAGTACTTC	CASSSYAADQETQYF
TRBV25-1	TRBJ2-1	TRBD2	.	TGTGCCAGCAGTGAGCCGGGACTAGCGACTGGAGGTGAGCAGTTCTTC	CASSEPGLATGGEQFF
TRBV21-1	TRBJ1-6	.	.	TGTGCCAGCAACGAAAGGGCTCAGGGATATAATTCACCCCTCCACTTT	CASNERAQGYNSPLHF
TRBV9	TRBJ2-6	.	.	TGTGCCAGCAGCGTAGCCGGGGTCGGGGCCAACGTCCTGACTTTC	CASSVAGVGANVLTF
TRBV27	TRBJ2-2	.	.	TGTGCCAGCAGTTTCAAGAACACCGGGGAGCTGTTTTTT	CASSFKNTGELFF
TRBV5-1	TRBJ1-6	.	.	TGCGCCAGCACCCTCGGGGCCTATAATTCACCCCTCCACTTT	CASTLGAYNSPLHF
TRBV7-3	TRBJ2-1	TRBD2	.	TGTGCCAGCAAGGCGGGAGTTACCTACAATGAGCAGTTCTTC	CASKAGVTYNEQFF
TRBV9	TRBJ2-2	.	.	TGTGCCAGCAGCGCCAGGGTCCCCGGGGAGCTGTTTTTT	CASSARVPGELFF
TRBV5-1	TRBJ2-7	TRBD2	once	TGCGCCAGCAGTTCGACCGGGACTAGGGTGAACGAGCAGTACTTC	CASSSTGTRVNEQYF
TRBV5-6	TRBJ2-1	.	.	TGTGCCAGCAGCTTGGTCTACCCCCATGAGCAGTTCTTC	CASSLVYPHEQFF
TRBV29-1	TRBJ1-1	.	.	TGCAGCGTACAGGCGCCCTGGCCCACTGAAGCTTTCTTT	CSVQAPWPTEAFF
TRBV18	TRBJ1-2	.	.	TGTGCCAGCTCACTGACAGACAGCTATGGCTACACCTTC	CASSLTDSYGYTF
TRBV29-1	TRBJ1-1	.	.	TGCAGCGTCACCCCCCGGGACACTGAAGCTTTCTTT	CSVTPRDTEAFF